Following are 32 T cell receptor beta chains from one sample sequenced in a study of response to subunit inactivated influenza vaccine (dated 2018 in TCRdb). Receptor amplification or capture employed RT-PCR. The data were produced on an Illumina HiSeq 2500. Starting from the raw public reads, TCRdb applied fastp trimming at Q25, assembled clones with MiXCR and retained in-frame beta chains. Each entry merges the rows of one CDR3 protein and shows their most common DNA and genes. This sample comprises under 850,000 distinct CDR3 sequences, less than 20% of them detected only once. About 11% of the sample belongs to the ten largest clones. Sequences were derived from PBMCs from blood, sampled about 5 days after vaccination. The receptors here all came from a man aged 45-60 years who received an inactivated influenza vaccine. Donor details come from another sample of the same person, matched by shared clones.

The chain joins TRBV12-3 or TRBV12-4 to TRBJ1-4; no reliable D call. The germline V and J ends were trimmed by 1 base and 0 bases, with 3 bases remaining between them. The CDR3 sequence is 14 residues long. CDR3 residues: CASSLVTTNEKLFF. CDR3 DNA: TGTGCCAGCAGTTTAGTTACAACTAATGAAAAACTGTTTTTT.

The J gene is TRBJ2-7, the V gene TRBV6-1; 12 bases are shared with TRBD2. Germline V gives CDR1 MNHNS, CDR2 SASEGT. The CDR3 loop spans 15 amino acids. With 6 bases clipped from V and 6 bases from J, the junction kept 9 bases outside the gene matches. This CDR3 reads CASSPRLAGVREQYF. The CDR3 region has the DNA TGTGCCAGCAGCCCGAGACTAGCGGGAGTACGCGAGCAGTACTTC.

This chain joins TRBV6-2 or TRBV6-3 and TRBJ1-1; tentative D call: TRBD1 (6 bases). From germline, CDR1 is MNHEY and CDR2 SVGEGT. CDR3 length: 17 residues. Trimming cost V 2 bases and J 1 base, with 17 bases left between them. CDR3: CASSYGFGRGANTEAFF. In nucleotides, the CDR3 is TGTGCCAGCAGTTACGGGTTCGGCCGGGGGGCGAACACTGAAGCTTTCTTT.

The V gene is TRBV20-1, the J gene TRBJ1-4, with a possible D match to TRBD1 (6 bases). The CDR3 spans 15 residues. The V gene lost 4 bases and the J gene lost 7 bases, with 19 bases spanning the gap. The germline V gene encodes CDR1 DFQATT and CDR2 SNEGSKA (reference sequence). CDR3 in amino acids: CSAIIPGTLSEKLFF. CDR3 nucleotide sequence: TGCAGTGCTATCATTCCCGGGACACTTTCTGAAAAACTGTTTTTT.

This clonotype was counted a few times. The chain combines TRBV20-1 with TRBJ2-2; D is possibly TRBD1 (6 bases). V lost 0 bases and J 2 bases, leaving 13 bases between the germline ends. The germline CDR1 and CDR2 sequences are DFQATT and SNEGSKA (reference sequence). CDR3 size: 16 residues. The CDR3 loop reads CSARERNRVNTGELFF. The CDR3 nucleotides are TGCAGTGCTAGAGAAAGGAACAGGGTAAACACCGGGGAGCTGTTTTTT.

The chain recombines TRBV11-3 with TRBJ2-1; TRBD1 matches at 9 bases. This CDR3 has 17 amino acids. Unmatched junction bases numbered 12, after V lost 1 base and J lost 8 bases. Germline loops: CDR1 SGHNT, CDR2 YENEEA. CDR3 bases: TGTGCCAGCAGCTTAGTACAGGGGGCTCGGGGTGTCTATGAGCAGTTCTTC. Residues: CASSLVQGARGVYEQFF.

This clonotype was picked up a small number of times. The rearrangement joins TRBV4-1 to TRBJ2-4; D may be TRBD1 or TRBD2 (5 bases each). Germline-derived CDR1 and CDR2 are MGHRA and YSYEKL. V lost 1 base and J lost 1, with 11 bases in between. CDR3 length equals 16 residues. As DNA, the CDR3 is TGCGCCAGCAGCCAAGTCGGGGCTGGGGCCAAAAACATTCAGTACTTC. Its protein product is CASSQVGAGAKNIQYF.

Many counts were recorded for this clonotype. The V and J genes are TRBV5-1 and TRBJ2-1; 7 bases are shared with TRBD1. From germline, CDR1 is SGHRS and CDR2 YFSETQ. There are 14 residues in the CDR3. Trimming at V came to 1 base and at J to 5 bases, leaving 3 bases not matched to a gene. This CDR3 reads CASSLWTGDNEQFF. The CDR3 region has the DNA TGCGCCAGCAGCTTGTGGACAGGCGACAATGAGCAGTTCTTC.

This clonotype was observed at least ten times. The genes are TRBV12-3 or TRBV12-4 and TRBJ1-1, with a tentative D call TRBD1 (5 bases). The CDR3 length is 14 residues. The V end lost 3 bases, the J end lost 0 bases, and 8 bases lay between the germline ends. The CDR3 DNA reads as TGTGCCAGCAGTTTCGACAGTATGAACACTGAAGCTTTCTTT. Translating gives CASSFDSMNTEAFF.

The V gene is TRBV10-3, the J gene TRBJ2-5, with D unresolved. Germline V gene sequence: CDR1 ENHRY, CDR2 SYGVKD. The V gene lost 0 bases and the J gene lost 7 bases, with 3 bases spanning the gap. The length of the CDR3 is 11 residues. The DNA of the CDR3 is TGTGCCATCAGTGAGTCTGTGACCCAGTACTTC. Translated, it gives CAISESVTQYF.

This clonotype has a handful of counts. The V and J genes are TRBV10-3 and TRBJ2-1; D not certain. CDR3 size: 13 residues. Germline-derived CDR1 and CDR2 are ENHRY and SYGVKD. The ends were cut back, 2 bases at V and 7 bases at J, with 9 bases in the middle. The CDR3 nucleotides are TGTGCCATCAGTGAGCAGGACCGTAATGAGCAGTTCTTC. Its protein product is CAISEQDRNEQFF.

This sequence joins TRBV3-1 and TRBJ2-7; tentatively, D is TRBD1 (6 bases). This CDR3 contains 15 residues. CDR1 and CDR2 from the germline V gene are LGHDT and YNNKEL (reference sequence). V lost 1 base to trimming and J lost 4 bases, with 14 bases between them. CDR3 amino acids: CASSQGTGGMYEQYF. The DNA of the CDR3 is TGTGCCAGCAGCCAAGGAACTGGGGGCATGTACGAGCAGTACTTC.

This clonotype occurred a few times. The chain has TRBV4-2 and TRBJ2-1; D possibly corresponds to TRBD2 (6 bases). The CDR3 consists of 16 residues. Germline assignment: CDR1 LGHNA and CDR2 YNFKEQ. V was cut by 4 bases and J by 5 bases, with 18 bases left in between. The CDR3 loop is CASSPESSASNNEQFF. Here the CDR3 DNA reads TGTGCCAGCAGCCCCGAATCTAGCGCATCTAACAATGAGCAGTTCTTC.

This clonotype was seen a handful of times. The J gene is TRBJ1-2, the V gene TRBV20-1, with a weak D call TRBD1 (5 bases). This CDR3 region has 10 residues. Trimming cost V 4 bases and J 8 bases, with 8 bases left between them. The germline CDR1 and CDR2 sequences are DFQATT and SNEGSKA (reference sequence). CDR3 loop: CSATEGGYTF. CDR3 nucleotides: TGCAGTGCTACTGAGGGGGGCTACACCTTC.

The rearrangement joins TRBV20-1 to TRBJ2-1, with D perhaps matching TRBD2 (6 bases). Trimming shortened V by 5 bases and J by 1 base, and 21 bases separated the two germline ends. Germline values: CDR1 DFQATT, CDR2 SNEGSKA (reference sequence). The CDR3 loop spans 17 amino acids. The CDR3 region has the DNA TGCAGTGCTGAGGGAGGCCATAAGGGCCTTTCCTACAATGAGCAGTTCTTC. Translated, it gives CSAEGGHKGLSYNEQFF.

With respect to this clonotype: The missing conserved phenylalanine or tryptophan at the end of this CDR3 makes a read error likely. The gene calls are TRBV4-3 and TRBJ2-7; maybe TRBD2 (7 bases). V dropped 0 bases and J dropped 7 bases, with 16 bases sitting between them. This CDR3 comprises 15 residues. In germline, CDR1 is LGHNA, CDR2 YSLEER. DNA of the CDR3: TGCGCCAGCAGCCAAGAATGGCAGGGAGGGGGGGAGCAGTACCTC. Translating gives CASSQEWQGGGEQYL.

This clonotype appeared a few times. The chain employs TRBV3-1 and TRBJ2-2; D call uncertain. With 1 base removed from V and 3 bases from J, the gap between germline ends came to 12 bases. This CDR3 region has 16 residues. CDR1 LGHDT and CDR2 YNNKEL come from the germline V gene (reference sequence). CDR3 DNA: TGTGCCAGCAGCCAAGGGTCTGCCCGGTACACCGGGGAGCTGTTTTTT. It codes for CASSQGSARYTGELFF.

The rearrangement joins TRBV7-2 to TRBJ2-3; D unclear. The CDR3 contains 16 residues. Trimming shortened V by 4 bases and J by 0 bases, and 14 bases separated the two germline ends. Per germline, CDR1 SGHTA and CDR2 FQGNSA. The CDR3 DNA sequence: TGTGCCAGCAGCTCCCCATTTCGTACTAGCACAGATACGCAGTATTTT. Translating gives CASSSPFRTSTDTQYF.

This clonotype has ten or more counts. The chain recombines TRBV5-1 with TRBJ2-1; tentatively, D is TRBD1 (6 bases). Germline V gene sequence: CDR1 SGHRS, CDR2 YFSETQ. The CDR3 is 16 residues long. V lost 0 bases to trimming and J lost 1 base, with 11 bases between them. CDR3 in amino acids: CASSLAVRGSYNEQFF. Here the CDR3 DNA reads TGCGCCAGCAGCTTGGCCGTGAGGGGGTCCTACAATGAGCAGTTCTTC.

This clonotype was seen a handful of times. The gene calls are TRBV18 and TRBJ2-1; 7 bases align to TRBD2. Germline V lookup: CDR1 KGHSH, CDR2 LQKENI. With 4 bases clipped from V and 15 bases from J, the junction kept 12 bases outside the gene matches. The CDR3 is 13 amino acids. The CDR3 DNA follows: TGTGCCAGCTCACAGGAGAGGACTAGTTCATGGTTCTTC. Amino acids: CASSQERTSSWFF.

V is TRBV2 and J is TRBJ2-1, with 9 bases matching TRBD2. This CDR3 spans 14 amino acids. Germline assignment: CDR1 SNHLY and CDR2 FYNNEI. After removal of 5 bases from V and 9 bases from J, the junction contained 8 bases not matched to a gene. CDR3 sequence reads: CASSPPSGEGEQFF. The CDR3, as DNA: TGTGCCAGCAGTCCCCCTAGCGGGGAGGGTGAGCAGTTCTTC.

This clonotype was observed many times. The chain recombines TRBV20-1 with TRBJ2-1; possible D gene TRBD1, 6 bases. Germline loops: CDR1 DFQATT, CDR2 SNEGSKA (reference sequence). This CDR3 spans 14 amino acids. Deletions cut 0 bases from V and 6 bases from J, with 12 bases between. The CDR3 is CSARDRTVSNEQFF. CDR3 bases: TGCAGTGCTAGAGATAGGACAGTCTCCAATGAGCAGTTCTTC.

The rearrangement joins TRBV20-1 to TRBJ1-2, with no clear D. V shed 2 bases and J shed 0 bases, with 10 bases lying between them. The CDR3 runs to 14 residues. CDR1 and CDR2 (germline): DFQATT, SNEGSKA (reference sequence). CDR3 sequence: CSARPLPANYGYTF. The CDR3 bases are TGCAGTGCTAGACCCCTGCCAGCTAACTATGGCTACACCTTC.

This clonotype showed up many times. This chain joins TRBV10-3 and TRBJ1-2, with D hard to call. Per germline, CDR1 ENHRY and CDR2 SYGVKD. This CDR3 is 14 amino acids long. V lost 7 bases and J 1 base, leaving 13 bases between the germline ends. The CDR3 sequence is CAITEGGFNYGYTF. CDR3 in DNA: TGTGCCATCACCGAGGGAGGATTTAACTATGGCTACACCTTC.

Here the CDR3 reads CSASSGFSSYEQYF. The CDR3 coding sequence is TGCAGTGCTAGTTCGGGGTTCTCCTCCTACGAGCAGTACTTC. The V and J genes are TRBV20-1 and TRBJ2-7; maybe TRBD2 (5 bases). Trimming stripped 3 bases from V and 0 bases from J, with 12 bases between. The CDR3 totals 14 residues. The V gene's germline CDR1 is DFQATT and CDR2 SNEGSKA (reference sequence).

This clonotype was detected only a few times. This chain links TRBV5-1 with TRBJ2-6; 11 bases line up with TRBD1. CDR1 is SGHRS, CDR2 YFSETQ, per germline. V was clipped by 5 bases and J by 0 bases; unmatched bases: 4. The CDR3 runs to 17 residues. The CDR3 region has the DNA TGCGCCAGCAGTGCGGGACAGGGGGTCTCTGGGGCCAACGTCCTGACTTTC. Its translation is CASSAGQGVSGANVLTF.

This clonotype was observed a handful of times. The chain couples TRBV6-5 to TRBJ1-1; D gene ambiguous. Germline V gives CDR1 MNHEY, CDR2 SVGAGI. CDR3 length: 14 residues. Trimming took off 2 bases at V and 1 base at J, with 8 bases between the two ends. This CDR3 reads CASSYLQRNTEAFF. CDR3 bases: TGTGCCAGCAGTTACCTCCAGAGGAACACTGAAGCTTTCTTT.

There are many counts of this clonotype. CDR3 sequence: CASRPYRFSSYNEQFF. The CDR3 DNA follows: TGTGCCAGCAGACCTTACCGCTTCAGCTCCTACAATGAGCAGTTCTTC. This chain connects TRBV6-1 to TRBJ2-1; D is undetermined. The CDR3 runs to 16 residues. With 6 bases removed from V and 0 bases from J, the gap between germline ends came to 15 bases. Germline loops: CDR1 MNHNS, CDR2 SASEGT.

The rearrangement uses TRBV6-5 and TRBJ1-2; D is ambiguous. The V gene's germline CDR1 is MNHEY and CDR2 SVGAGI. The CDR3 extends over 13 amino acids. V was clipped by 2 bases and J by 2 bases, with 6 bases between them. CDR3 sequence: CASSYTGNYGYTF. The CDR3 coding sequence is TGTGCCAGCAGTTACACCGGGAACTATGGCTACACCTTC.

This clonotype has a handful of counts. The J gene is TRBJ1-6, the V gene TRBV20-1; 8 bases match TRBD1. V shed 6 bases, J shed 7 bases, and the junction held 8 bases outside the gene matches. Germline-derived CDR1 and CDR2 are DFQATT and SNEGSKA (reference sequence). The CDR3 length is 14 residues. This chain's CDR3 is CSAKAGTGNSPLHF. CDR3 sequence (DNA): TGCAGTGCAAAAGCCGGGACAGGAAATTCACCCCTCCACTTT.

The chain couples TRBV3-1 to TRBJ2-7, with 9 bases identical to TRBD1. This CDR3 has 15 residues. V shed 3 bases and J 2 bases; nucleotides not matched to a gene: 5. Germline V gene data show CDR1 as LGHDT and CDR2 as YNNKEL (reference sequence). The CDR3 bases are TGTGCCAGCAGCCATGAGGGACAGGGACCCTACGAGCAGTACTTC. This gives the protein CASSHEGQGPYEQYF.

CDR3 DNA: TGTGCCAGCAGATATGCCCACTCTGGGGCCAACGTCCTGACTTTC. Protein: CASRYAHSGANVLTF. The rearrangement joins TRBV7-8 to TRBJ2-6; D remains unclear. V dropped 6 bases and J dropped 0 bases, with 9 bases sitting between them. Germline loops: CDR1 SGHVS, CDR2 FQNEAQ. This CDR3 has 15 amino acids.